A selection of T cell receptor beta chains follows, all from one sample in a study of T cells in Graves' hyperthyroidism and ophthalmopathy. TCRdb independently ran MiXCR on the multiplex PCR reads; one entry per CDR3 protein. Of roughly 510,000 distinct CDR3 sequences detected, 40% to 50% appear once; the ten largest clones hold about two fifths. Sequenced material: peripheral blood or thyroid tissue (not recorded which). The receptors were sampled from an adult woman with Graves' disease, either hyperthyroidism or ophthalmopathy (not recorded which). Both conserved end residues are part of each CDR3. The order of the fields is clone size, D gene, J gene, V gene, CDR3 DNA, CDR3 protein. The D gene is left open where the match is weak. Size is omitted from some rows. Given values are once, few, many or a class for expanded clones.

>-|TRBD1|TRBJ1-3|TRBV14
TGTGCCAGCAGCCAAGATCCGGGACAGATCAACACCATATATTTT
CASSQDPGQINTIYF
>-|-|TRBJ2-5|TRBV5-1
TGCGCCAGCAGCTTGGTGGACTCACGCCGACAGACCCAGTACTTC
CASSLVDSRRQTQYF
>few|-|TRBJ1-2|TRBV9
TGTGCCAGCAGCGGTAGCCCGGGGCGCGCTAACTATGGCTACACCTTC
CASSGSPGRANYGYTF
>-|-|TRBJ2-7|TRBV20-1
TGCAGTGCTAGTGTGAGCTCCTACGAGCAGTACTTC
CSASVSSYEQYF
>-|-|TRBJ1-6|TRBV20-1
TGCAGTGCTAGGAGCATAGTCGGGGGATCACCCCTCCACTTT
CSARSIVGGSPLHF
>many|-|TRBJ2-6|TRBV4-2
TGTGCCAGCAGCCAAGAGGCCCTAGCCTCTGGGGCCAACGTCCTGACTTTC
CASSQEALASGANVLTF
>-|-|TRBJ1-2|TRBV20-1
TGCAGTGCGAGAGATTCTGGACTAGCCCCCTATGGCTACACCTTC
CSARDSGLAPYGYTF
>many|-|TRBJ2-2|TRBV7-6
TGTGCCAGCAGCCAAGGGACTTTTACCGGGGAGCTGTTTTTT
CASSQGTFTGELFF
>-|-|TRBJ1-1|TRBV29-1
TGCAGCGTCCCTCTCGCTGGGGAAGCTTTCTTT
CSVPLAGEAFF
>-|-|TRBJ1-4|TRBV2
TGTGCCAGCAGTTCACAGGGAAGCCTTAATGAAAAACTGTTTTTT
CASSSQGSLNEKLFF
>-|-|TRBJ1-5|TRBV5-1
TGCGCCAGCAGCTTTGACAACAATCAGCCCCAGCATTTT
CASSFDNNQPQHF
>many|TRBD1|TRBJ1-3|TRBV11-2
TGTGCCAGCAGCTCCCCCGGGACAGGGGTGGGAAACACCATATATTTT
CASSSPGTGVGNTIYF
>many|TRBD1|TRBJ1-5|TRBV7-2
TGTGCCAGCAGTTGGGCACAGGGGCCCTATAGCAATCAGCCCCAGCATTTT
CASSWAQGPYSNQPQHF
>few|-|TRBJ2-7|TRBV10-3
TGTGCCATCAGTGAGGGGCGTGGCTCCTACGAGCAGTACTTC
CAISEGRGSYEQYF
>many|TRBD1|TRBJ2-2|TRBV7-3
TGTGCCAGCAGCTCACCCCCCGGGACAGCTAACACCGGGGAGCTGTTTTTT
CASSSPPGTANTGELFF
>-|TRBD2|TRBJ2-2|TRBV20-1
TGCAGTGCCGTACGGACTAGCGGGGAGCTGTTTTTT
CSAVRTSGELFF
>few|-|TRBJ1-4|TRBV12-3/TRBV12-4
TGTGCCAGCCGTGGCAGGGTCAATGAAAAACTGTTTTTT
CASRGRVNEKLFF